These 23 T cell receptor beta chains originate from one sample sequenced in a study of T cell responses to AZD1222 COVID-19 vaccine (dated by TCRdb to the early 2020s). The time point label here, explained by the study, means: about 28 days (+/-7) after the second vaccine dose. The library was made by the immunoSEQ multiplex PCR assay. TCRdb took over this immuneACCESS table, retaining in-frame rearrangements with V and J assigned. Such tables are incomplete; in checked studies, under half of the missing clones stem from an unresolved V gene, and the remainder is unexplained. A total of approximately 150,000 clones appear in this sample, roughly 90% of them only once. Roughly 4% of the sample is held by the ten biggest clonotypes. The sequences come from peripheral blood, collected 28 days after the second AZD1222 dose. Receptors were obtained from an adult who received the AZD1222 COVID-19 vaccine.

Written as DNA, the CDR3 is TGCGCCAGCACCCGAAGACAGGGGGCAAGGAACACTGAAGCTTTCTTT. Protein: CASTRRQGARNTEAFF. This sequence joins TRBV5-1 and TRBJ1-1; 10 nucleotides match TRBD1. V lost 6 bases and J lost 1; bases outside the gene matches: 9. Germline assignment: CDR1 SGHRS and CDR2 YFSETQ. The CDR3 loop spans 16 amino acids. Filled out from reference TRBV5-1 and TRBJ1-1, the complete variable domain reads KAGVTQTPRYLIKTRGQQVTLSCSPISGHRSVSWYQQTPGQGLQFLFEYFSETQRNKGNFPGRFSGRQFSNSRSEMNVSTLELGDSALYLCASTRRQGARNTEAFFGQGTRLTVV.

The CDR3 here is CASSYIRDGTGELFF. The CDR3 DNA follows: TGTGCCAGCAGCTATATCCGGGACGGAACCGGGGAGCTGTTTTTT. The genes are TRBV7-6 and TRBJ2-2, with D perhaps assigned TRBD1 or TRBD2 (5 bases each). Germline V lookup: CDR1 SGHVS, CDR2 FNYEAQ. V lost 4 bases and J 5 bases, leaving 14 bases between the germline ends. The CDR3 covers 15 residues.

V is TRBV6-5 and J is TRBJ1-1; TRBD1 matches at 8 bases. The CDR3 is 15 amino acids. Germline values: CDR1 MNHEY, CDR2 SVGAGI. V dropped 5 bases and J dropped 4; count of bases not matched to a gene: 9. The CDR3 here is CASSTPGGKFTEAFF. DNA of the CDR3: TGTGCCAGCAGTACACCAGGGGGCAAGTTCACTGAAGCTTTCTTT.

The chain is built from TRBV4-2 and TRBJ2-7; 11 nucleotides align to TRBD2. The CDR3 loop spans 15 amino acids. V was clipped by 0 bases and J by 7 bases; unmatched bases: 5. Per the germline V gene, CDR1 is LGHNA and CDR2 is YNFKEQ. CDR3: CASSQDRLAGSEQYF. The CDR3 nucleotides read TGTGCCAGCAGCCAAGATCGACTAGCGGGGTCGGAGCAGTACTTC.

The chain combines TRBV7-9 with TRBJ1-4; TRBD1 might be the D (5 bases). Germline lookup yields CDR1 SEHNR and CDR2 FQNEAQ (reference sequence). The V gene lost 1 base and the J gene lost 12 bases, with 6 bases spanning the gap. The CDR3 has 11 amino acids. CDR3 in amino acids: CASSLVGELFF. The CDR3 DNA is TGTGCCAGCAGCTTAGTGGGGGAACTGTTTTTT. Supplemented by reference TRBV7-9 and TRBJ1-4, the full variable domain reads DTGVSQNPRHKITKRGQNVTFRCDPISEHNRLYWYRQTLGQGPEFLTYFQNEAQLEKSRLLSDRFSAERPKGSFSTLEIQRTEQGDSAMYLCASSLVGELFFGSGTQLSVL.

The rearrangement uses TRBV29-1 and TRBJ1-2, with D perhaps TRBD1 (6 bases). Germline V gives CDR1 SQVTM, CDR2 ANQGSEA. The CDR3 loop spans 12 amino acids. V dropped 3 bases and J dropped 7 bases, with 12 bases sitting between them. The CDR3 sequence is CSVEGALSGYTF. CDR3 in DNA: TGCAGCGTTGAGGGGGCGTTAAGTGGCTACACCTTC.

This chain joins TRBV4-2 and TRBJ2-1; D is uncertain. The length of the CDR3 is 14 residues. Trimming cost V 3 bases and J 6 bases, with 12 bases left between them. CDR1 LGHNA and CDR2 YNFKEQ come from the germline V gene. CDR3 in amino acids: CASSQVPTVNEQFF. In nucleotides, the CDR3 is TGTGCCAGCAGCCAGGTGCCGACTGTCAATGAGCAGTTCTTC.

This chain uses TRBV5-6 with TRBJ1-2; the D gene is possibly TRBD1 (6 bases). This CDR3 has 13 residues. CDR1 is SGHDT and CDR2 is YYEEEE in the germline V gene. V shed 5 bases and J shed 4 bases, with 12 bases lying between them. CDR3 bases: TGTGCCAGCAGTGGTGGCAGGGGCTATGGCTACACCTTC. It specifies CASSGGRGYGYTF.

About this clone: In the same sample, other DNA sequences code for this CDR3. The chain is built from TRBV19 and TRBJ2-7; 7 bases map to TRBD2. Germline CDR1 reads LNHDA; CDR2 reads SQIVND (reference sequence). The J segment lost 2 bases and the V segment lost 6 bases, leaving 7 bases of the junction unmatched. The CDR3 extends over 14 amino acids. The chain's CDR3 is CASSSPGLTYEQYF. The CDR3 nucleotides read TGTGCCAGTAGCTCACCGGGACTAACCTACGAGCAGTACTTC.

V is TRBV7-2 and J is TRBJ1-6; no clear D gene. Germline loops: CDR1 SGHTA, CDR2 FQGNSA. This CDR3 contains 15 residues. V lost 5 bases, J lost 8 bases, and 16 bases lay in between. The CDR3 loop is CASSPILGSDSPLHF. In nucleotides, the CDR3 is TGTGCCAGCAGCCCCATATTGGGTTCCGATTCACCCCTCCACTTT.

The chain joins TRBV6-1 to TRBJ1-5, with D maybe TRBD1 (5 bases). The CDR3 has 13 amino acids. CDR1 is MNHNS, CDR2 SASEGT, per germline. Trimming removed 8 bases from V and 4 bases from J, with 12 bases in between. CDR3 sequence: CASRQTRNQPQHF. CDR3 nucleotide sequence: TGTGCCAGCCGACAGACGAGGAATCAGCCCCAGCATTTT.

J is TRBJ2-7 and V is TRBV9; the D gene is possibly TRBD1 (6 bases). V was clipped by 4 bases and J by 5 bases, with 19 bases between them. This CDR3 spans 15 amino acids. CDR1 SGDLS and CDR2 YYNGEE come from the germline V gene. The CDR3 DNA reads as TGTGCCAGCAGCACCGTCTCCAGGGGTAGCGACGAGCAGTACTTC. This translates into CASSTVSRGSDEQYF.

This chain uses TRBV29-1 with TRBJ2-3; the match to TRBD2 covers 9 bases. J gave up 5 bases and V 0 bases, and 15 bases lay outside the gene matches. Germline V gives CDR1 SQVTM, CDR2 ANQGSEA. The CDR3 runs to 18 residues. The CDR3 DNA reads TGCAGCGTTGAAGATCCCGTCCGACTAGCGGCCGAAGGAGATACGCAGTATTTT. Translating it yields CSVEDPVRLAAEGDTQYF.

The gene calls are TRBV6-6 and TRBJ1-1, with TRBD1 matching over 8 bases. The germline V gene has CDR1 MNHNY and CDR2 SVGAGI (reference sequence). CDR3 length: 15 amino acids. With V trimmed by 6 bases and J by 7 bases, 13 bases remained unmatched. This CDR3 reads CASSTKGTGPFEAFF. The CDR3 DNA sequence: TGTGCCAGCAGCACCAAGGGGACAGGTCCTTTTGAAGCTTTCTTT.

A remark on this clone: This CDR3 is also generated by other DNA sequences in the sample. J is TRBJ2-7 and V is TRBV12-3 or TRBV12-4; D gene uncertain. The CDR3 runs to 11 residues. The V gene lost 3 bases and the J gene lost 3 bases, with 3 bases spanning the gap. This CDR3 reads CASSLGYEQYF. The CDR3 region has the DNA TGTGCCAGCAGTTTGGGCTACGAGCAGTACTTC.

The chain carries TRBV5-1 and TRBJ1-5; TRBD1 is a possible D gene (6 bases). The germline V and J ends were trimmed by 5 bases and 1 base, with 13 bases remaining between them. Per the germline V gene, CDR1 is SGHRS and CDR2 is YFSETQ. This CDR3 spans 15 amino acids. CDR3 in DNA: TGCGCCAGCAGGGGGGGCCACGACAGCAATCAGCCCCAGCATTTT. Residues: CASRGGHDSNQPQHF.

The CDR3 region has the DNA TGTGCCAGCTCACCGGGACAGGGTTCCGGCTACACCTTC. It encodes CASSPGQGSGYTF. The rearrangement uses TRBV18 and TRBJ1-2, with TRBD1 matching over 9 bases. Germline V gene sequence: CDR1 KGHSH, CDR2 LQKENI. This CDR3 comprises 13 residues. The V and J ends lost 3 bases and 8 bases, in that order; junction bases with no gene match: 4.

The chain joins TRBV13 to TRBJ2-3, with 12 bases identical to TRBD1. This CDR3 has 20 residues. CDR1 and CDR2 (germline): PRHDT, FYEKMQ (reference sequence). V gave up 5 bases and J gave up 0 bases; unmatched junction bases: 15. The CDR3 sequence: CASSLRPGQGAFPSTDTQYF. DNA for the CDR3: TGTGCCAGCAGCCTTAGACCGGGACAGGGGGCTTTTCCTAGCACAGATACGCAGTATTTT.

The chain carries TRBV29-1 and TRBJ2-7; 7 nucleotides agree with TRBD1. J gave up 7 bases and V 4 bases, and 10 bases lay outside the gene matches. Per germline, CDR1 SQVTM and CDR2 ANQGSEA. This CDR3 is built from 13 residues. DNA of the CDR3: TGCAGCGTTGGGACAGGACGGGTCGGTGAGCAGTACTTC. Translation: CSVGTGRVGEQYF.

The V call is TRBV11-2, the J call TRBJ1-1; 7 positions match TRBD1. V lost 5 bases and J lost 1; bases outside the gene matches: 4. Germline values: CDR1 SGHAT, CDR2 FQNNGV. This CDR3 region has 14 residues. The CDR3 sequence: CASSKTGQNTEAFF. CDR3 nucleotides: TGTGCCAGCAGCAAGACAGGGCAGAACACTGAAGCTTTCTTT.

CDR3: CASSDRGHTGELFF. Written as DNA, the CDR3 is TGTGCCAGCAGTGACAGGGGGCACACCGGGGAGCTGTTTTTT. This chain links TRBV6-4 with TRBJ2-2; 7 bases line up with TRBD1. The CDR3 extends over 14 amino acids. Germline CDR1 reads MRHNA; CDR2 reads SNTAGT. V was clipped by 2 bases and J by 3 bases; unmatched bases: 0.

The chain is built from TRBV5-1 and TRBJ2-7; the match to TRBD2 covers 7 bases. V lost 4 bases to trimming and J lost 3 bases; unmatched junction nucleotides: 10. Germline V gene lookup returns CDR1 SGHRS and CDR2 YFSETQ. The CDR3 runs 15 residues. This chain's CDR3 is CASSVQGGASYEQYF. In nucleotides, the CDR3 is TGCGCCAGCAGCGTTCAGGGAGGGGCTAGCTACGAGCAGTACTTC. The variable domain in full, completed from reference TRBV5-1 and TRBJ2-7, reads KAGVTQTPRYLIKTRGQQVTLSCSPISGHRSVSWYQQTPGQGLQFLFEYFSETQRNKGNFPGRFSGRQFSNSRSEMNVSTLELGDSALYLCASSVQGGASYEQYFGPGTRLTVT.

V is TRBV10-2 and J is TRBJ1-2, with 8 nucleotides matching TRBD1. The V and J ends lost 2 bases and 4 bases, in that order; junction bases with no gene match: 6. Germline CDR1 reads WSHSY; CDR2 reads SAAADI. This CDR3 spans 15 amino acids. The CDR3 DNA is TGCGCCAGCAGTGAGGGGCAGGGGGCGGGCTATGGCTACACCTTC. It yields the protein CASSEGQGAGYGYTF.